The sequence of this T cell receptor beta chain was determined in a study of T cell responses to AZD1222 COVID-19 vaccine. Study-wide background: Second doses were pooled across both intervals (about 4 or about 12 weeks). General study findings and limits: Clonal diversity was possibly underestimated, and white British individuals and females predominated among donors. Spike-wide coverage was observed for vaccine-associated CD4 TCRs, with dominant responses at 160-218 and 743-854.

Germline-derived CDR1 and CDR2 are MDHEN and SYDVKM. The CDR3 loop spans 14 amino acids. The J segment lost 8 bases and the V segment lost 2 bases, leaving 5 bases of the junction unmatched. With respect to this clone: Its antigen is undetermined.

Using immunoSEQ multiplex PCR, the repertoire was profiled, and TCRdb retains in-frame clones only, with some absent. The table includes 120,000 or so clones, around 86% detected once. The sequences come from peripheral blood, collected on day 0 of AZD1222 vaccination. The chain recombines TRBV28 with TRBJ1-5; 8 positions match TRBD1. This TCR was sampled from an adult in good health. The CDR3 protein is CASSLVAGGKPQHF. The CDR3 DNA is TGTGCCAGCAGTTTAGTAGCAGGGGGCAAGCCCCAGCATTTT.